The clone carrying this T cell receptor beta chain turned up a few times. Its antigen is not known. Its ends do not fully match the called genes, so a read error is possible. Amplified TCR beta CDR3 regions came from RNA transcripts. TCR CDR3 regions were first amplified by RT-PCR with HTBI primers. One entry per CDR3 protein results from TCRdb running MiXCR on the multiplex PCR reads. The data show 250,000 to 400,000 distinct CDR3 sequences, roughly 13% seen once. This entry belongs to a study of T cells in Graves' hyperthyroidism and ophthalmopathy. Study results and limitations: Ophthalmopathy prediction by the model preceded onset by a median about 6.3 months. In the blood, most expanded thyroid clonotypes above 0.001 appeared as well.

Ophthalmopathy cases scored 3 or more on the Clinical Activity Score and 4 or more on NOSPECS grade, with duration below 3 months. The CDR3 consists of 15 residues. This TCR was recovered from a woman aged 35 to 49 with Graves' ophthalmopathy. The sample comprised blood. The chain uses TRBV12-3 or TRBV12-4 and TRBJ2-3, with 10 bases lining up with TRBD2. The DNA for the CDR3 is TGTGCCAGCAGATCCAGCGGGAGGGGGACAGGTACGCAGTATTTT. It codes for CASRSSGRGTGTQYF.